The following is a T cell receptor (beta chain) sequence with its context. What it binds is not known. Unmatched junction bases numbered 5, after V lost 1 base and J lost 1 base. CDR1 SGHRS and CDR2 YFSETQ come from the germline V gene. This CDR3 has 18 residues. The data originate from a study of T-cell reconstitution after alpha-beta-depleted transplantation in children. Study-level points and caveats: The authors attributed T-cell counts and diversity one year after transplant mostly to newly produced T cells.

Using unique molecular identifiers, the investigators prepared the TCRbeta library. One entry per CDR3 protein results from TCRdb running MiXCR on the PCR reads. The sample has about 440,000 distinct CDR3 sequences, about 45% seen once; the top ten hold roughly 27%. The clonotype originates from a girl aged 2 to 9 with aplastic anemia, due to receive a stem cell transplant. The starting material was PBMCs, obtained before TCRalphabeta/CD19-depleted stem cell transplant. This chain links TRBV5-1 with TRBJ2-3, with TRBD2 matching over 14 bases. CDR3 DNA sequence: TGCGCCAGCAGCTTGCGCCCGGGACTAGCGGGAGGCACAGATACGCAGTATTTT. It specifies CASSLRPGLAGGTDTQYF.